Each of the 23 T cell receptor beta chains below was sequenced from the same sample in a study of T-cell reconstitution after alpha-beta-depleted transplantation in children (TCRdb year 2016). The treatment or condition label on this specimen signifies: allogeneic hematopoietic cell transplantation with graft depleted of TCRalphabeta T cells and CD19 B cells. The receptor library was made with PCR. The instrument was an Illumina HiSeq 2500. TCR library preparation used molecular barcoding, with unique molecular identifiers applied to normalize quantification of the TCRbeta repertoire. TCRdb itself trimmed the public reads at Q25 with fastp, ran MiXCR and retained productive beta chains. Each CDR3 protein gets just one entry, which takes the most common genes and DNA from the rows behind it. For this sample the table gives about 290,000 distinct CDR3 sequences, of which 6% to 10% were detected only once. In total, the top ten clones hold over 7.5% of the sample.

Broad study findings and their caveats: Over the following months the frequencies of hyperexpanded clones went down, and after one year T-cell counts and TCRbeta diversity were mostly credited to newly produced T cells.

What these receptors recognize is not known. The specimen comprised peripheral blood, sampled 360 days after TCRalphabeta/CD19-depleted stem cell transplant. Receptor source: a female patient under 10 years old who had a stem cell transplant for Fanconi anemia, so the T cells may come from the graft donor.

This clonotype has at least ten counts. The chain joins TRBV7-2 to TRBJ2-3; D is ambiguous. This CDR3 contains 12 residues. Trimming took 2 bases from V and 8 from J, leaving 8 bases between them. CDR1 is SGHTA and CDR2 is FQGNSA in the germline V gene. CDR3 region: CASSLPTITQYF. The CDR3 nucleotides are TGTGCCAGCAGCTTACCTACTATTACGCAGTATTTT.

This clonotype was recorded many times. The chain carries TRBV20-1 and TRBJ2-5; 10 bases line up with TRBD2. V lost 5 bases to trimming and J lost 3 bases; unmatched junction nucleotides: 9. The CDR3 is 15 amino acids. Germline CDR1 reads DFQATT; CDR2 reads SNEGSKA (reference sequence). The chain's CDR3 is CSAFPGTSGEETQYF. The CDR3 DNA follows: TGCAGTGCTTTTCCTGGCACTAGCGGGGAAGAGACCCAGTACTTC.

The DNA for the CDR3 is TGTGCCAGCAGTCCCATGCCGGGGAGGGGGGCCCACGAGCAGTACTTC. This translates into CASSPMPGRGAHEQYF. This chain links TRBV27 with TRBJ2-7, with TRBD2 as a possible D gene (7 bases). The CDR3 loop spans 16 amino acids. CDR1 is MNHEY, CDR2 SMNVEV, per germline (reference sequence). The V end lost 5 bases, the J end lost 5 bases, and 22 bases lay between the germline ends.

This chain connects TRBV6-7 to TRBJ2-3; D not resolved. TRBV6-7 carries the ORF label, with uncertain function. The CDR3 contains 13 residues. Between the trimmed V and J ends, which lost 2 bases and 7 bases, there was a span of 10 bases. CDR3 nucleotide sequence: TGTGCCAGCAGTTACCCCCCATCAAATACGCAGTATTTT. This gives the protein CASSYPPSNTQYF.

This clonotype was detected ten times or more. The rearrangement joins TRBV30 to TRBJ2-1; D ambiguous. Germline assignment: CDR1 GTSNPN and CDR2 SVGIG (reference sequence). This CDR3 contains 13 residues. V dropped 0 bases and J dropped 9 bases, with 12 bases sitting between them. This chain's CDR3 is CAWSVRSSSEQFF. Written as DNA, the CDR3 is TGTGCCTGGAGTGTACGTAGTTCCAGTGAGCAGTTCTTC.

Ten or more counts support this clonotype. The rearrangement uses TRBV7-2 and TRBJ2-3; D is ambiguous. The CDR3 is 15 amino acids. V lost 7 bases, J lost 0 bases, and 14 bases lay in between. CDR1 and CDR2 from the germline V gene are SGHTA and FQGNSA. CDR3 nucleotides: TGTGCCAGCATCTTTGGGGTAGCCAGCACAGATACGCAGTATTTT. This gives the protein CASIFGVASTDTQYF.

There are many counts of this clonotype. The rearrangement links TRBV5-1 to TRBJ2-1, with 12 bases matching TRBD2. V was clipped by 3 bases and J by 3 bases; unmatched bases: 4. From germline, CDR1 is SGHRS and CDR2 YFSETQ. The CDR3 is 16 amino acids. CDR3 DNA: TGCGCCAGCAGCTCCGGACTAGCGGGGATCTACAATGAGCAGTTCTTC. This sequence encodes CASSSGLAGIYNEQFF. Together with reference TRBV5-1 and TRBJ2-1, the CDR3 gives the full variable domain: KAGVTQTPRYLIKTRGQQVTLSCSPISGHRSVSWYQQTPGQGLQFLFEYFSETQRNKGNFPGRFSGRQFSNSRSEMNVSTLELGDSALYLCASSSGLAGIYNEQFFGPGTRLTVL.

This clonotype was found many times. The genes are TRBV2 and TRBJ2-7; 7 bases fit TRBD1. Germline CDR1 is SNHLY and CDR2 is FYNNEI. V lost 5 bases, J lost 2 bases, and 12 bases stayed unmatched. This CDR3 comprises 16 residues. The CDR3 coding sequence is TGTGCCAGCAGTTATCGCCGGACAGGTCGTACCTACGAGCAGTACTTC. Residues: CASSYRRTGRTYEQYF.

This clonotype was seen repeatedly, ten times or more. The V gene is TRBV7-8, the J gene TRBJ2-7; D remains ambiguous. V was shortened by 5 bases and J by 0 bases, with 5 bases between the two germline ends. Per the germline V gene, CDR1 is SGHVS and CDR2 is FQNEAQ. The CDR3 loop spans 12 amino acids. CDR3 bases: TGTGCCAGCAGCCACTCCTCCTACGAGCAGTACTTC. This gives the protein CASSHSSYEQYF.

The chain couples TRBV5-1 to TRBJ2-3, with 9 positions matching TRBD2. This CDR3 region has 17 residues. The V segment lost 0 bases and the J segment 5 bases; nucleotides outside the gene matches: 10. The germline CDR1 and CDR2 sequences are SGHRS and YFSETQ. In nucleotides, the CDR3 is TGCGCCAGCAGCTTGGACTCGCGGGAGGGCCGAGAAGATACGCAGTATTTT. Translating it yields CASSLDSREGREDTQYF.

This clonotype showed up just a few times. The rearrangement links TRBV14 to TRBJ2-7; no clear D. V was shortened by 1 base and J by 13 bases, with 17 bases between the two germline ends. The CDR3 is 13 amino acids. Germline lookup yields CDR1 SGHDN and CDR2 FVKESK. This CDR3 reads CASSQADSPPSYV. The CDR3, as DNA: TGTGCCAGCAGCCAAGCCGACTCGCCACCCTCCTACGTC.

This clonotype came up many times. CDR3 coding DNA: TGTGCCAGCAGTTTATTCTTGTCAGATACGCAGTATTTT. The encoded protein is CASSLFLSDTQYF. This chain uses TRBV12-3 or TRBV12-4 with TRBJ2-3; the D is unclear. The CDR3 length is 13 residues. Trimming removed 2 bases from V and 4 bases from J, with 7 bases in between.

This clonotype was found a few times. The chain couples TRBV9 to TRBJ1-6; D gene unclear. Germline lookup yields CDR1 SGDLS and CDR2 YYNGEE. The CDR3 loop spans 15 amino acids. Trimming removed 0 bases from V and 9 bases from J, with 13 bases in between. Here the CDR3 reads CASSVDNALSSPLHF. DNA for the CDR3: TGTGCCAGCAGCGTAGACAACGCGCTAAGTTCACCCCTCCACTTT.

This clonotype was observed a few times. The chain employs TRBV6-1 and TRBJ2-1; the D is unclear. The CDR3 is made up of 14 amino acids. CDR1 is MNHNS and CDR2 is SASEGT in the germline V gene. Deletions cut 7 bases from V and 2 bases from J, with 12 bases between. The CDR3 loop reads CASTPGGPYNEQFF. CDR3 sequence (DNA): TGTGCCAGCACTCCGGGCGGACCCTACAATGAGCAGTTCTTC.

A few counts support this clonotype. The chain recombines TRBV11-2 with TRBJ1-1; D unresolved. This CDR3 spans 13 amino acids. The V gene lost 6 bases and the J gene lost 2 bases, with 10 bases spanning the gap. From germline, CDR1 is SGHAT and CDR2 FQNNGV. CDR3 DNA: TGTGCCAGCAGAAACCAGGTTAACACTGAAGCTTTCTTT. Translating it yields CASRNQVNTEAFF.

The sample holds many counts of this clonotype. The rearrangement uses TRBV28 and TRBJ2-7; 7 positions agree with TRBD1. V lost 3 bases to trimming and J lost 2 bases; unmatched junction nucleotides: 7. Germline CDR1 reads MDHEN; CDR2 reads SYDVKM. This CDR3 has 15 amino acids. The chain's CDR3 is CASSFLPGQTYEQYF. In nucleotides, the CDR3 is TGTGCCAGCAGTTTCCTACCGGGACAGACCTACGAGCAGTACTTC.

There are many counts of this clonotype. The chain has TRBV5-5 and TRBJ2-2; 8 bases map to TRBD1. The germline CDR1 and CDR2 sequences are SGHKS and YYEKEE (reference sequence). The CDR3 is 16 amino acids. J lost 0 bases, V lost 4 bases, and 5 bases had no gene match. The CDR3 region is CASSQRTGSNTGELFF. The DNA for the CDR3 is TGTGCCAGCAGCCAACGGACAGGGTCGAACACCGGGGAGCTGTTTTTT.

This clonotype came up many times. V and J are TRBV7-6 and TRBJ1-4; unclear D gene. The CDR3 length is 19 residues. CDR1 SGHVS and CDR2 FNYEAQ come from the germline V gene. Trimming stripped 0 bases from V and 0 bases from J, with 17 bases between. The CDR3 reads CASSLAPPRKWATNEKLFF. The CDR3 DNA reads TGTGCCAGCAGCTTAGCCCCACCACGAAAGTGGGCAACTAATGAAAAACTGTTTTTT.

The rearrangement joins TRBV5-1 to TRBJ1-2; unclear D gene. The CDR3 totals 13 residues. Germline V gene sequence: CDR1 SGHRS, CDR2 YFSETQ. V lost 0 bases and J 8 bases, leaving 11 bases between the germline ends. Here the CDR3 DNA reads TGCGCCAGCAGCTTGGCTCTTGAAGGGGGCTACACCTTC. Protein sequence: CASSLALEGGYTF.

This clonotype was seen repeatedly, ten times or more. The genes are TRBV29-1 and TRBJ1-2, with 12 bases fitting TRBD1. The germline gives CDR1 SQVTM, CDR2 ANQGSEA. The CDR3 has 14 residues. V shed 6 bases and J 6 bases; nucleotides not matched to a gene: 8. The CDR3: CSVPRDRGRNGYTF. CDR3 DNA sequence: TGCAGCGTCCCCCGGGACAGGGGGCGGAATGGCTACACCTTC.

This clonotype was seen at least ten times. The rearrangement uses TRBV4-1 and TRBJ1-3, with D tentatively TRBD1 (6 bases). Deletions cut 6 bases from V and 0 bases from J, with 12 bases between. The CDR3 has 15 amino acids. Germline CDR1 and CDR2: MGHRA and YSYEKL. The CDR3 sequence: CASRPDSYSGNTIYF. The CDR3 DNA reads as TGCGCCAGCAGACCGGACAGTTACTCTGGAAACACCATATATTTT.

In its sample, this clonotype was seen many times. This rearrangement joins TRBV29-1 to TRBJ2-7; TRBD2 matches 10 bases. Germline CDR1 reads SQVTM; CDR2 reads ANQGSEA. The CDR3 is 13 amino acids. Trimming took 2 bases from V and 6 from J; bases not matched to a gene: 4. DNA of the CDR3: TGCAGCGTTGAACAGCGGGAGGGCCTCGAGCAGTACTTC. As protein: CSVEQREGLEQYF.

As concerns this clonotype: Compared with germline, one end of the junction differs, possibly owing to a read error. The chain carries TRBV20-1 and TRBJ2-5, with 10 bases that match TRBD2. The germline V gene has CDR1 DFQATT and CDR2 SNEGSKA (reference sequence). The CDR3 totals 16 residues. As DNA, the CDR3 is TGCTGTGCTTCAGGCGTTAGCGGGGGGCACCAAGAGACCCAGTACTTC. Translated, it gives CCASGVSGGHQETQYF.